Presented here are 2 T cell receptor beta chains from one specimen sequenced in a study of shared clonotypes between healthy human individuals. Method: immunoSEQ multiplex PCR; TCRdb's copy keeps in-frame clones and lacks some. Of approximately 500,000 clones in the sample, 90% to 96% were seen once. Material: naive CD4+ T cells sorted from blood. Subset of the sample: CD45RA+ positively selected. These receptors originate from a woman younger than 45 in good health.

This chain's CDR3 is CASSLSTEGQPQHF. Here the CDR3 DNA reads TGCGCCAGCAGCCTCAGCACGGAAGGGCAGCCCCAGCATTTT. This rearrangement joins TRBV4-3 to TRBJ1-5, with unresolved D. Trimming removed 4 bases at V and 7 bases at J, with 14 bases between. The CDR3 sequence is 14 residues long. In germline, CDR1 is LGHNA, CDR2 YSLEER.

The CDR3 DNA is TGTGCCAGTAGTATAGATCAGATTGCGGCAGTCCACACTGAAGCTTTCTTT. Translated, it gives CASSIDQIAAVHTEAFF. This chain links TRBV19 with TRBJ1-1; D gene ambiguous. Trimming removed 0 bases at V and 3 bases at J, with 17 bases between. Germline CDR1 and CDR2: LNHDA and SQIVND (reference sequence). The CDR3 length is 17 residues. The variable domain in full, completed from reference TRBV19 and TRBJ1-1, reads DGGITQSPKYLFRKEGQNVTLSCEQNLNHDAMYWYRQDPGQGLRLIYYSQIVNDFQKGDIAEGYSVSREKKESFPLTVTSAQKNPTAFYLCASSIDQIAAVHTEAFFGQGTRLTVV.